The 29 T cell receptor beta chains given below trace back to one sample, sequenced in a study of T cells in Graves' hyperthyroidism and ophthalmopathy. RNA transcripts were the template for amplifying TCR beta CDR3 regions. An initial round of RT-PCR targeting the TCR CDR3 relied on the HTBI primer set. Each CDR3 protein gets one entry after TCRdb re-called the multiplex PCR reads with MiXCR. The sample has about 350,000 distinct CDR3 sequences; approximately 15% are singletons. What was sequenced was blood. The receptors here all came from a woman aged 30 to 39 with Graves' hyperthyroidism.

This clonotype was detected only a few times. The chain links TRBV27 to TRBJ2-1; D not certain. The CDR3 runs 13 residues. V lost 3 bases to trimming and J lost 8 bases, with 11 bases between them. CDR1 MNHEY and CDR2 SMNVEV come from the germline V gene (reference sequence). CDR3 DNA sequence: TGTGCCAGCAGTTTGGGTCGGGTTCATGAGCAGTTCTTC. Protein product: CASSLGRVHEQFF.

This clonotype appeared many times. The chain links TRBV7-8 to TRBJ1-5, with D possibly being TRBD1 (5 bases). Germline loops: CDR1 SGHVS, CDR2 FQNEAQ. This CDR3 spans 18 amino acids. V was clipped by 3 bases and J by 1 base, with 19 bases between them. The CDR3 region has the DNA TGTGCCAGCAGCTTTAAAGTCGGGGGAGGGGACAGCAATCAGCCCCAGCATTTT. Translating gives CASSFKVGGGDSNQPQHF. The whole variable domain, filled in from reference TRBV7-8 and TRBJ1-5, reads GAGVSQSPRYKVAKRGQDVALRCDPISGHVSLFWYQQALGQGPEFLTYFQNEAQLDKSGLPSDRFFAERPEGSVSTLKIQRTQQEDSAVYLCASSFKVGGGDSNQPQHFGDGTRLSIL.

This clonotype was picked up a small number of times. The chain has TRBV20-1 and TRBJ1-6, with D maybe TRBD1 (5 bases). The CDR3 totals 15 residues. Germline CDR1 reads DFQATT; CDR2 reads SNEGSKA (reference sequence). V was shortened by 3 bases and J by 8 bases, with 17 bases between the two germline ends. This CDR3 reads CSASPLGRVDSPLHF. In DNA, the CDR3 is TGCAGTGCTAGCCCCCTCGGCAGGGTTGATTCACCCCTCCACTTT.

V and J are TRBV7-9 and TRBJ2-3; D possibly uses TRBD1 or TRBD2 (5 bases each). V lost 0 bases and J lost 8, with 18 bases in between. The CDR3 is 16 residues long. The germline V gene has CDR1 SEHNR and CDR2 FQNEAQ (reference sequence). The CDR3 here is CASSLALGSLRGTQYF. The CDR3 DNA is TGTGCCAGCAGCTTAGCGCTGGGCTCGCTGAGGGGTACGCAGTATTTT. Looking up the rest from reference TRBV7-9 and TRBJ2-3 gives the full variable domain: DTGVSQNPRHKITKRGQNVTFRCDPISEHNRLYWYRQTLGQGPEFLTYFQNEAQLEKSRLLSDRFSAERPKGSFSTLEIQRTEQGDSAMYLCASSLALGSLRGTQYFGPGTRLTVL.

The chain recombines TRBV3-1 with TRBJ2-1; TRBD2 matches at 10 bases. This CDR3 has 16 residues. The trim removed 3 bases at V and 3 bases at J, leaving 5 bases unmatched. Looked up from germline, CDR1 is LGHDT and CDR2 is YNNKEL (reference sequence). In nucleotides, the CDR3 is TGTGCCAGCAGCCACCTAGCGGGAGATCTCTACAATGAGCAGTTCTTC. Translating it yields CASSHLAGDLYNEQFF.

This clonotype was recorded a few times. The chain has TRBV7-9 and TRBJ2-6, with D perhaps TRBD2 (5 bases). CDR1 SEHNR and CDR2 FQNEAQ come from the germline V gene (reference sequence). The germline V and J ends were trimmed by 7 bases and 1 base, with 11 bases remaining between them. The CDR3 is 15 amino acids. CDR3 DNA sequence: TGTGCCAGCAAAAAGAGGGAATCTGGGGCCAACGTCCTGACTTTC. This encodes CASKKRESGANVLTF. The variable domain in full, with the rest retrieved from reference TRBV7-9 and TRBJ2-6, is DTGVSQNPRHKITKRGQNVTFRCDPISEHNRLYWYRQTLGQGPEFLTYFQNEAQLEKSRLLSDRFSAERPKGSFSTLEIQRTEQGDSAMYLCASKKRESGANVLTFGAGSRLTVL.

At least ten counts were recorded for this clonotype. This rearrangement joins TRBV6-2 or TRBV6-3 to TRBJ1-5; no definite D call. CDR3 size: 13 residues. CDR1 MNHEY and CDR2 SVGEGT come from the germline V gene. V shed 5 bases and J shed 3 bases, with 8 bases lying between them. The CDR3 DNA sequence: TGTGCCAGCAGTCGCCCCATCAATCAGCCCCAGCATTTT. Translating it yields CASSRPINQPQHF.

In this sample, this clonotype turned up many times. The gene calls are TRBV28 and TRBJ2-4; D gene ambiguous. The length of the CDR3 is 15 residues. Germline CDR1 and CDR2: MDHEN and SYDVKM. V dropped 6 bases and J dropped 8 bases, with 20 bases sitting between them. The CDR3 reads CASSDNPFTGHIQYF. CDR3 nucleotide sequence: TGTGCCAGCAGCGACAACCCATTTACCGGACACATTCAGTACTTC.

This clonotype was seen only a few times. This rearrangement joins TRBV24-1 to TRBJ2-3, with 7 bases aligning to TRBD2. Germline V CDR1 and CDR2: KGHDR, SFDVKD. V dropped 3 bases and J dropped 6; count of bases not matched to a gene: 11. The CDR3 consists of 16 residues. The CDR3 region has the DNA TGTGCCACCAGTGATCGGGCAGCGGGATTCCCCGATACGCAGTATTTT. It yields the protein CATSDRAAGFPDTQYF.

Points on this clonotype: This clone may be a read error of a much larger clone one base away. The chain is built from TRBV20-1 and TRBJ1-1; D ambiguous. CDR3 length: 13 amino acids. V was pared by 7 bases and J by 4 bases, with 16 bases between. CDR1 DFQATT and CDR2 SNEGSKA come from the germline V gene (reference sequence). CDR3 sequence reads: CSGLDLAGTEAFF. Written as DNA, the CDR3 is TGCAGTGGTTTGGACCTGGCTGGCACTGAAGCTTTCTTT.

This clonotype has at least ten counts. The gene calls are TRBV12-3 or TRBV12-4 and TRBJ1-1; 7 nucleotides line up with TRBD1. V was clipped by 3 bases and J by 3 bases; unmatched bases: 1. The CDR3 loop spans 13 amino acids. This CDR3 reads CASSFTGDTEAFF. CDR3 bases: TGTGCCAGCAGTTTCACAGGGGACACTGAAGCTTTCTTT.

The chain employs TRBV7-3 and TRBJ1-2; 8 nucleotides align to TRBD1. The CDR3 loop spans 18 amino acids. The germline gives CDR1 SGHTA, CDR2 FQGTGA. Losses at the gene ends were 5 bases for V and 4 bases for J; bases not matched to a gene: 18. The CDR3 loop reads CASSSTTRTGCYGYGYTF. In DNA form, the CDR3 reads TGTGCCAGCAGCAGCACCACCCGGACAGGGTGTTACGGCTATGGCTACACCTTC.

Ten or more counts support this clonotype. J is TRBJ1-1 and V is TRBV27; weak D call: TRBD1 (5 bases). Looked up from germline, CDR1 is MNHEY and CDR2 is SMNVEV (reference sequence). The V gene lost 7 bases and the J gene lost 4 bases, with 13 bases spanning the gap. This CDR3 contains 13 residues. In DNA form, the CDR3 reads TGTGCCAGCACGACAGCTGCTCGCACTGAAGCTTTCTTT. It encodes CASTTAARTEAFF.

The CDR3 region has the DNA TGCAGTGCTAGACTTAGAGCGGGAGGCTTCCAAGAGACCCAGTACTTC. Its protein is CSARLRAGGFQETQYF. The chain recombines TRBV20-1 with TRBJ2-5; 9 nucleotides align to TRBD2. This CDR3 spans 16 amino acids. The J segment lost 1 base and the V segment lost 2 bases, leaving 8 bases of the junction unmatched. Per the germline V gene, CDR1 is DFQATT and CDR2 is SNEGSKA (reference sequence).

The J gene is TRBJ2-3, the V gene TRBV6-1; 7 bases agree with TRBD2. V lost 6 bases, J lost 6 bases, and 3 bases stayed unmatched. The CDR3 totals 12 residues. Germline loops: CDR1 MNHNS, CDR2 SASEGT. CDR3 DNA: TGTGCCAGCAGCCAGGGAGGGGATACGCAGTATTTT. The encoded protein is CASSQGGDTQYF.

The sample holds a few counts of this clonotype. The chain is built from TRBV5-4 and TRBJ2-2; D is tentatively TRBD1 or TRBD2 (5 bases each). V was clipped by 4 bases and J by 9 bases, with 16 bases between them. CDR1 and CDR2 from the germline V gene are SGHNT and YYREEE (reference sequence). The CDR3 totals 14 residues. The CDR3 DNA follows: TGTGCCAGCAGCCTCGAACCTGGGACGAGGGAGCTGTTTTTT. The encoded protein is CASSLEPGTRELFF.

V gene TRBV30 combines with J gene TRBJ2-1; 7 positions agree with TRBD2. J lost 5 bases, V lost 0 bases, and 1 base had no gene match. This CDR3 has 13 amino acids. Germline CDR1 reads GTSNPN; CDR2 reads SVGIG (reference sequence). This CDR3 reads CAWSVLANNEQFF. Here the CDR3 DNA reads TGTGCCTGGAGTGTACTAGCGAACAATGAGCAGTTCTTC.

The chain has TRBV19 and TRBJ2-1; 9 positions match TRBD1. The CDR3 has 16 residues. Germline CDR1 is LNHDA and CDR2 is SQIVND (reference sequence). V trimming: 5 bases; J trimming: 7 bases; junction bases outside the gene matches: 12. Here the CDR3 DNA reads TGTGCCAGTAGTGAAACAACAGGGGGCATCTTGAATGAGCAGTTCTTC. It specifies CASSETTGGILNEQFF.

The rearrangement uses TRBV9 and TRBJ2-3; no clear D. V gave up 0 bases and J gave up 6 bases, with 11 bases separating them. Germline V gene sequence: CDR1 SGDLS, CDR2 YYNGEE. CDR3 length: 14 residues. CDR3: CASSVGVRRDTQYF. CDR3 coding DNA: TGTGCCAGCAGCGTAGGAGTCCGAAGGGATACGCAGTATTTT.

The V call is TRBV19, the J call TRBJ1-4; maybe TRBD1 (5 bases). Germline V CDR1 and CDR2: LNHDA, SQIVND (reference sequence). The CDR3 extends over 15 amino acids. Between the trimmed V and J ends, which lost 5 bases and 3 bases, there was a span of 13 bases. CDR3 DNA sequence: TGTGCCAGTAGTCTACCGTGGGGGTCTAATGAAAAACTGTTTTTT. Protein sequence: CASSLPWGSNEKLFF.

This clonotype appeared a few times. The J gene is TRBJ2-5, the V gene TRBV3-1, with TRBD1 matching over 10 bases. The V gene's germline CDR1 is LGHDT and CDR2 YNNKEL (reference sequence). The length of the CDR3 is 17 residues. V was pared by 2 bases and J by 5 bases, with 11 bases of the junction left unmatched. This chain's CDR3 is CASSQWGRQGAGETQYF. The DNA for the CDR3 is TGTGCCAGCAGCCAATGGGGCCGACAGGGGGCCGGGGAGACCCAGTACTTC.

This clonotype appeared many times. The rearrangement uses TRBV28 and TRBJ2-3, with TRBD1 as a possible D gene (5 bases). V was cut by 3 bases and J by 1 base, with 8 bases left in between. The CDR3 has 14 residues. Germline assignment: CDR1 MDHEN and CDR2 SYDVKM. This chain's CDR3 is CASSLGQRTDTQYF. In nucleotides, the CDR3 is TGTGCCAGCAGTTTGGGGCAGCGCACAGATACGCAGTATTTT.

This clonotype appeared many times. This chain uses TRBV28 with TRBJ1-5; 7 bases line up with TRBD1. There are 16 residues in the CDR3. CDR1 and CDR2 from the germline V gene are MDHEN and SYDVKM. The trim removed 5 bases at V and 6 bases at J, leaving 13 bases unmatched. The CDR3 reads CASSRPAGGRLQPQHF. The DNA of the CDR3 is TGTGCCAGCAGTCGACCCGCAGGGGGGCGACTTCAGCCCCAGCATTTT.

This clonotype was seen more than once but under ten times. The chain couples TRBV7-9 to TRBJ2-7; a possible D gene is TRBD2 (6 bases). V was cut by 3 bases and J by 5 bases, with 17 bases left in between. Germline assignment: CDR1 SEHNR and CDR2 FQNEAQ (reference sequence). There are 15 residues in the CDR3. The DNA for the CDR3 is TGTGCCAGCAGCTTGCTCGTGGGGGGTTTCAACGAGCAGTACTTC. This translates into CASSLLVGGFNEQYF. Drawing the rest from reference TRBV7-9 and TRBJ2-7, the complete variable domain is DTGVSQNPRHKITKRGQNVTFRCDPISEHNRLYWYRQTLGQGPEFLTYFQNEAQLEKSRLLSDRFSAERPKGSFSTLEIQRTEQGDSAMYLCASSLLVGGFNEQYFGPGTRLTVT.

This clonotype was detected only a few times. This chain connects TRBV19 to TRBJ1-2, with D perhaps TRBD1 (5 bases). The V gene's germline CDR1 is LNHDA and CDR2 SQIVND (reference sequence). The CDR3 has 13 amino acids. Trimming shortened V by 1 base and J by 6 bases, and 9 bases separated the two germline ends. CDR3 DNA sequence: TGTGCCAGTAGTATAGTGGGGGGTGATGGCTACACCTTC. Amino acids: CASSIVGGDGYTF.

Notes on this clonotype: A read error is possible here, since a much larger clone lies one base away. The rearrangement uses TRBV3-1 and TRBJ1-1; the D gene is possibly TRBD1 (5 bases). The CDR3 runs 15 residues. Looked up from germline, CDR1 is LGHDT and CDR2 is YNNKEL (reference sequence). DNA for the CDR3: TGTGTCAGCAGCCCTAACGAGAGGGTGGGACGGGAAGCTTTCTTT. Translation gives CVSSPNERVGREAFF.

This clonotype was recorded at least ten times. V gene TRBV11-2 combines with J gene TRBJ1-2; D gene unclear. The V gene's germline CDR1 is SGHAT and CDR2 FQNNGV. The CDR3 is 14 amino acids. V lost 1 base, J lost 3 bases, and 9 bases lay in between. CDR3 DNA: TGTGCCAGCAGCTTAGTGTCAGGAGACTATGGCTACACCTTC. Protein sequence: CASSLVSGDYGYTF.

Here the CDR3 reads CAWSTPGQGNTEAFF. The CDR3 DNA reads TGTGCCTGGAGTACTCCGGGACAGGGGAACACTGAAGCTTTCTTT. The chain uses TRBV30 and TRBJ1-1; 9 bases line up with TRBD1. V lost 2 bases to trimming and J lost 1 base; unmatched junction nucleotides: 5. Per germline, CDR1 GTSNPN and CDR2 SVGIG (reference sequence). The CDR3 runs to 15 residues.

In its sample, this clonotype was seen many times. The CDR3 is CASRDDSYEQYF. DNA of the CDR3: TGCGCCAGCAGGGACGACTCCTACGAGCAGTACTTC. The chain uses TRBV4-1 and TRBJ2-7; D ambiguous. Germline-derived CDR1 and CDR2 are MGHRA and YSYEKL. The CDR3 runs 12 residues. Trimming shortened V by 6 bases and J by 0 bases, and 6 bases separated the two germline ends.